This T cell receptor beta chain emerged from a study of cytomegalovirus exposure and HLA in healthy donors. Study-level results: Trimming of TCR beta V- and J-genes showed a link, identified in a later analysis, to a missense DCLRE1C variant. Immune exposure information available was restricted to CMV serostatus. Researchers reported from a later analysis that most CMV-associated TCR beta chains appeared HLA-restricted. The classifier reportedly diagnosed cytomegalovirus status with high sensitivity and specificity.

The PCR contained 60 Vbeta and 13 Jbeta primers. Sequenced by immunoSEQ multiplex PCR; TCRdb stores in-frame clones only, minus some. Seen here are roughly 140,000 clones, around 80% observed once, and the top ten hold roughly 4%. Concerning this clone itself: Its antigen is not identified.

CDR3 length: 19 amino acids. Germline loops: CDR1 SGDLS, CDR2 YYNGEE. With 0 bases clipped from V and 0 bases from J, the junction kept 8 bases outside the gene matches. V usage is TRBV9 and J usage is TRBJ1-3, with 11 bases aligning to TRBD1. The sequence derives from a woman between 40 and 55 years old in good health and CMV-seropositive. The specimen sequenced was PBMCs. This CDR3 reads CASSVEGTGGFLSGNTIYF. The CDR3 DNA reads TGTGCCAGCAGCGTAGAGGGGACAGGGGGTTTTCTCTCTGGAAACACCATATATTTT.